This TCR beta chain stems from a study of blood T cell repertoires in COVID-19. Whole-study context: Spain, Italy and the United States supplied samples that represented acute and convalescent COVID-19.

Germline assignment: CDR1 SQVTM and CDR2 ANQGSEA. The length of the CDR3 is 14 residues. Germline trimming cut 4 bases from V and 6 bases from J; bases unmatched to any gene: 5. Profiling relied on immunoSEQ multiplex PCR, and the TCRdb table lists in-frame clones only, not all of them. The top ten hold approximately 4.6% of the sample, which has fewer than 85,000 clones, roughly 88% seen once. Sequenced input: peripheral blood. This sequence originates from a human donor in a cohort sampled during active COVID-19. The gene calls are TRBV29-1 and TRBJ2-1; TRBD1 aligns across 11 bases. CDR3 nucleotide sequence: TGCAGCGTTGCCGGGACAGGGGGGGGCAATGAGCAGTTCTTC. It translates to CSVAGTGGGNEQFF.